This note documents a single T cell receptor (beta chain) sequence. Its antigen remains undetermined. No much larger clone is present one base from it, and per-base qualities are unavailable. Each collaborating institution followed its own protocols to collect whole blood in K2EDTA tubes. For TCRbeta analysis, collaborators shipped samples in one of three forms: frozen whole blood, isolated PBMCs, or DNA extracted from either of those sample types. The CDR3 measures 15 amino acids from cysteine to phenylalanine. The only DNA kept is the CDR3, 45 bases in frame from the first base. V is trimmed back by 3 bases and J by 2 bases, and the junction contains 6 bases that no gene match accounts for. From the germline V gene (reference sequence), CDR1 is LGHDT and CDR2 is YNNKEL. The source of the sample is a study of blood T cell repertoires in COVID-19 (dated by TCRdb to the early 2020s). Notes on the research overall: Samples covering the acute and convalescent phases of COVID-19 were provided by collaborators in the United States, Italy and Spain. The prospective study material was composed of cDNA or gDNA derived from T cells, B-cell-depleted T cells, or PBMCs. The dataset comprised deeply sampled blood TCRbeta repertoires from subjects exposed to, actively infected with, or recovered from COVID-19. The repertoires were released in a freely available public database intended as a resource for research on the immune response to SARS-CoV-2. The samples were drawn from two sources: the first 160 participants of the ongoing ImmuneRACE study, and 950 to 1,500 subjects contributed by 6 global collaborators. Sample metadata almost always included a de-identified subject ID, COVID-19 status, age in years and sex. Where available, HLA class I and class II types were obtained from metadata supplied by the sample provider rather than from assay-based typing. Study-level results and caveats: The amount of clinical and demographic metadata varied by source and participant and was provided uncurated.

TCRbeta CDR3 regions were amplified from genomic DNA using the immunoSEQ Assay, a bias-controlled multiplex PCR. The source study handled its data this way. Within the assay, amplification of reference gene primers was used to estimate how many nucleated cells each sample contained. To quantify the absolute abundance of each unique TCRbeta CDR3 rearrangement, sequence reads were collapsed and filtered. For each sample, productive Simpson clonality was calculated as the square root of Simpson's diversity index across productive rearrangements. TCRdb carries this immuneACCESS record with in-frame sequences only. Its versions omit some clonotypes, under half of them owing to an unresolved V gene in the studies checked, with the rest unexplained. V, J and clone size derive from that table, while D and trimming were established from the DNA sequence. The sample table shows hundreds of thousands of clones, and 90% are seen once. The top ten constitute over 0.2% of the sample.

The rearranged chain carries TRBV3-1 (or the pseudogene TRBV3-2) and TRBJ2-5; 7 of the junction bases match TRBD1. This clonotype originated in a woman under 30 with acute or convalescent COVID-19. Sequenced: peripheral blood. Here is the DNA: TGTGCCAGCAGCCATCCCCGGGACAGACAAGAGACCCAGTACTTC. This gives the protein CASSHPRDRQETQYF.